The 10 T cell receptor beta chains in this list originate from one sample, sequenced in a study of blood T cell repertoires in COVID-19. Generated by immunoSEQ multiplex PCR, the TCRdb table keeps only in-frame clones and is missing some. The sample includes 40,000 to 50,000 clones, about 85% of them seen just once. The sequenced material came from peripheral blood. These receptors were collected from a human donor in a cohort sampled during active COVID-19.

This chain joins TRBV27 and TRBJ2-3; the D gene is possibly TRBD1 (6 bases). V was pared by 4 bases and J by 2 bases, with 16 bases between. This CDR3 region has 16 residues. Germline CDR1 is MNHEY and CDR2 is SMNVEV (reference sequence). Written as DNA, the CDR3 is TGTGCCAGCAGTTCTCCGGGACACATGAACACAGATACGCAGTATTTT. Amino acid sequence: CASSSPGHMNTDTQYF.

The J gene is TRBJ1-2, the V gene TRBV6-1, with TRBD1 identical over 8 bases. The CDR3 consists of 17 residues. Trimming cost V 3 bases and J 0 bases; bases outside gene matches: 9. Germline CDR1 and CDR2: MNHNS and SASEGT. CDR3 coding DNA: TGTGCCAGCAGTGACCCCAACAGGGGGAGAACTAACTATGGCTACACCTTC. Protein: CASSDPNRGRTNYGYTF.

This chain links TRBV2 with TRBJ2-7; perhaps TRBD1 as D (5 bases). In germline, CDR1 is SNHLY, CDR2 FYNNEI. The ends were cut back, 6 bases at V and 4 bases at J, with 10 bases in the middle. The CDR3 is 12 residues long. CDR3 in DNA: TGTGCCAGCAGCCGACAGAGGTACGAGCAGTACTTC. Translating it yields CASSRQRYEQYF.

In regard to this clone: At one boundary the junction diverges from the germline segment, which might be a read error. CDR3 amino acids: CASSLGGSVDSPLHF. DNA for the CDR3: TGTGCCAGCAGTTTAGGTGGCAGTGTCGATTCACCCCTCCACTTT. V is TRBV7-2 and J is TRBJ1-6; D unclear. This CDR3 is built from 15 residues. Germline CDR1 and CDR2: SGHTA and FQGNSA. Together with reference TRBV7-2 and TRBJ1-6, the CDR3 gives the full variable domain: GAGVSQSPSNKVTEKGKDVELRCDPISGHTALYWYRQSLGQGLEFLIYFQGNSAPDKSGLPSDRFSAERTGGSVSTLTIQRTQQEDSAVYLCASSLGGSVDSPLHFGNGTRLTVT.

Written as DNA, the CDR3 is TGTGCCAGCAGCTCACAAGGACTCTATGGCTACACCTTC. Translating gives CASSSQGLYGYTF. The V call is TRBV11-2, the J call TRBJ1-2; D gene unclear. The CDR3 has 13 residues. Germline V gene lookup returns CDR1 SGHAT and CDR2 FQNNGV. Trimming stripped 4 bases from V and 4 bases from J, with 10 bases between.

The chain links TRBV2 to TRBJ1-2; a possible D gene is TRBD1 (6 bases). Germline CDR1 and CDR2: SNHLY and FYNNEI. CDR3 length equals 14 residues. Trimming shortened V by 8 bases and J by 8 bases, and 21 bases separated the two germline ends. CDR3 in DNA: TGTGCCAGCGCGGTCGCTCGACAGGTCGACGGCTACACCTTC. It translates to CASAVARQVDGYTF.

This clone occurred a few times. The chain combines TRBV29-1 with TRBJ2-3; unclear D gene. V was cut by 4 bases and J by 0 bases, with 11 bases left in between. Per germline, CDR1 SQVTM and CDR2 ANQGSEA. This CDR3 has 14 amino acids. The DNA of the CDR3 is TGCAGCGTTGTCTCTAGTTCTAGCACAGATACGCAGTATTTT. This gives the protein CSVVSSSSTDTQYF.

In this sample, this clone turned up many times. The chain combines TRBV4-1 with TRBJ2-5; 8 nucleotides align to TRBD1. Germline lookup yields CDR1 MGHRA and CDR2 YSYEKL. J was trimmed by 2 bases and V by 4 bases; bases with no gene match: 15. The CDR3 consists of 18 residues. The CDR3 loop reads CASSRGTGSQRQQETQYF. DNA for the CDR3: TGCGCCAGCAGCCGGGGGACAGGCTCACAAAGACAACAAGAGACCCAGTACTTC.

This clone showed up just a few times. The V call is TRBV7-9, the J call TRBJ1-4, with D maybe TRBD1 (5 bases). The CDR3 runs 15 residues. V was trimmed by 0 bases and J by 7 bases, leaving 12 bases between them. CDR1 and CDR2 (germline): SEHNR, FQNEAQ (reference sequence). CDR3 residues: CASSLASGGAEKLFF. The CDR3 DNA reads as TGTGCCAGCAGCTTAGCGTCGGGGGGAGCTGAAAAACTGTTTTTT. Variable domain in full (rest from reference TRBV7-9 and TRBJ1-4): DTGVSQNPRHKITKRGQNVTFRCDPISEHNRLYWYRQTLGQGPEFLTYFQNEAQLEKSRLLSDRFSAERPKGSFSTLEIQRTEQGDSAMYLCASSLASGGAEKLFFGSGTQLSVL.

J is TRBJ2-5 and V is TRBV4-2; TRBD1 is a possible D gene (5 bases). This CDR3 is 16 amino acids long. The germline CDR1 and CDR2 sequences are LGHNA and YNFKEQ. With 1 base removed from V and 5 bases from J, the gap between germline ends came to 17 bases. The CDR3 spells CASSQVAQDAGETQYF. CDR3 DNA: TGTGCCAGCAGCCAAGTGGCACAGGATGCAGGCGAGACCCAGTACTTC.